This entry features one T cell receptor (beta chain) sequence. Its target is not known. V lost 4 bases to trimming and J lost 4 bases, with 13 bases between them. Per the germline V gene, CDR1 is SGHTA and CDR2 is FQGNSA. This CDR3 contains 14 residues. Template material for amplifying TCR beta CDR3 regions consisted of RNA transcripts. TCR CDR3 regions were first amplified by RT-PCR with HTBI primers. TCRdb passed the multiplex PCR reads through MiXCR, listing each CDR3 protein once. Among about 270,000 distinct CDR3 sequences, about 25% were seen once, and the ten largest hold about a quarter. The data were taken from a study of T cells in Graves' hyperthyroidism and ophthalmopathy. On the study more broadly: Peripheral blood sampling occurred at initial diagnosis, before any treatment. Findings of the study overall: The majority of expanded thyroid clonotypes above 0.001 also appeared in blood.

Uncontrolled infection, other autoimmune disease, pregnancy or lactation led to exclusion. PBMCs were obtained from 10 ml fresh peripheral blood. This sequence originates from a middle-aged man with Graves' hyperthyroidism that later progressed to Graves' ophthalmopathy. Sequencing was carried out using blood. This sequence joins TRBV7-2 and TRBJ2-5, with a possible D match to TRBD2 (6 bases). The CDR3 nucleotides read TGTGCCAGCAGCTATTCACGGGGAGGAGAGACCCAGTACTTC. Protein: CASSYSRGGETQYF.